These 2 T cell receptor beta chains came from one sample sequenced in a study of T cell responses to AZD1222 COVID-19 vaccine. Generated by immunoSEQ multiplex PCR, the TCRdb table keeps only in-frame clones and is missing some. The repertoire has about 140,000 clones, about 89% of them found once; the top ten carry 7.5% to 9.5%. The sequencing here drew on peripheral blood, taken 28 days after the second dose of the MenACWY control vaccine. The origin of the receptors is an adult who received the MenACWY meningococcal vaccine as a control.

The rearrangement uses TRBV3-1 (or the pseudogene TRBV3-2) and TRBJ2-3; 8 bases match TRBD2. CDR1 and CDR2 (germline): LGHDT, YNNKEL (reference sequence). Trimming took 0 bases from V and 7 from J; bases not matched to a gene: 12. This CDR3 has 17 residues. In DNA form, the CDR3 reads TGTGCCAGCAGCCAAGAGTCGGTAGCGGGATACTTCAATACGCAGTATTTT. It yields the protein CASSQESVAGYFNTQYF.

J is TRBJ2-5 and V is TRBV28; TRBD2 matches 8 bases. The CDR3 is made up of 14 amino acids. The germline gives CDR1 MDHEN, CDR2 SYDVKM. J lost 4 bases, V lost 6 bases, and 7 bases had no gene match. The CDR3 sequence: CASRPGLDGETQYF. CDR3 nucleotides: TGTGCCAGCAGGCCGGGACTAGATGGAGAGACCCAGTACTTC. Combining the CDR3 with reference TRBV28 and TRBJ2-5 gives the whole variable domain DVKVTQSSRYLVKRTGEKVFLECVQDMDHENMFWYRQDPGLGLRLIYFSYDVKMKEKGDIPEGYSVSREKKERFSLILESASTNQTSMYLCASRPGLDGETQYFGPGTRLLVL.